Listed below are T cell receptor beta chains from one sample, sequenced in a study of blood T cell repertoires in COVID-19. TCRdb's table, derived via immunoSEQ multiplex PCR, lists solely in-frame clones and lacks some. The table lists around 270,000 clones, 88% of them singletons. Sequencing input: PBMCs or T cells enriched from blood (not recorded which). The receptors shown here come from a woman aged 40 to 49 who had been exposed to COVID-19. CDR3s include the opening cysteine and the closing phenylalanine or tryptophan.

cdr3_aa j_call v_call cdr3_length
CASSSLGELFF TRBJ2-2 TRBV27 11
CASSLVRGYSYNEQFF TRBJ2-1 TRBV7-9 16
CASSQNSGSTNEKLFF TRBJ1-4 TRBV14 16
CASSVEGSTDTQYF TRBJ2-3 TRBV2 14
CASSLAGANTEAFF TRBJ1-1 TRBV7-3 14
CASSYTQTGELFF TRBJ2-2 TRBV6-5 13
CASSQSSGPIETQYF TRBJ2-5 TRBV4-3 15
CATSDSYVGDRTYGYTF TRBJ1-2 TRBV24-1 17
CASSHILAGGYNEQFF TRBJ2-1 TRBV7-9 16
CASTSDRVLGEQYF TRBJ2-7 TRBV7-2 14
CASSLVSQGAFLYGYTF TRBJ1-2 TRBV7-2 17
CASSPGRGGEYGYTF TRBJ1-2 TRBV4-2 15
CASSLQAEGYTF TRBJ1-2 TRBV28 12
CASSRLSGLAGTYEQYF TRBJ2-7 TRBV3-1/TRBV3-2 17
CASSQGTGDETQYF TRBJ2-5 TRBV5-4 14
CASKTGLSGGELFF TRBJ2-2 TRBV9 14
CASSTLENNEQFF TRBJ2-1 TRBV19 13
CASSLGREETQYF TRBJ2-5 TRBV28 13
CASGVGTSGYEQYF TRBJ2-7 TRBV7-2 14
CASRAAGETQYF TRBJ2-5 TRBV19 12
CASSVGNGYGNTIYF TRBJ1-3 TRBV9 15
CASSISHSNQPQHF TRBJ1-5 TRBV28 14
CASSKGDGRGRENTGELFF TRBJ2-2 TRBV21-1 19
CASSLSDRVRGYTF TRBJ1-2 TRBV28 14
CASSSSGRGSTDTQYF TRBJ2-3 TRBV7-9 16
CASSPYPTGATGELFF TRBJ2-2 TRBV3-1/TRBV3-2 16
CASSFTGDHSPLHF TRBJ1-6 TRBV5-1 14
CASSQSSGYTGELFF TRBJ2-2 TRBV4-1 15
CASSPGFDEKLFF TRBJ1-4 TRBV12-3/TRBV12-4 13
CASSGTGYTEAFF TRBJ1-1 TRBV7-2 13
CASSLSGGMNTIYF TRBJ1-3 TRBV27 14
CASSRGGWENIQYF TRBJ2-4 TRBV28 14
CASSVATSGTEQYF TRBJ2-7 TRBV9 14
CASSPPGIIQAFF TRBJ1-1 TRBV18 13
CASTPGTGISEQYF TRBJ2-7 TRBV9 14
CAWNGGWGGTEAFF TRBJ1-1 TRBV30 14
CASSEKQGVKDTQYF TRBJ2-3 TRBV9 15
CASSQVSGGVGGNTIYF TRBJ1-3 TRBV4-1 17
CASSLSGRGPQYF TRBJ2-3 TRBV11-2 13
CASTPTRDYGYTF TRBJ1-2 TRBV6-5 13
CASSRRTPRASQPQHF TRBJ1-5 TRBV19 16
CASSIEAQGTTSQAKNIQYF TRBJ2-4 TRBV19 20